The T cell receptor (beta chain) described here comes from a study of graft-versus-host responses after intestinal transplantation (dated by TCRdb to about 2021). General notes on the study: Multivisceral, liver-intestinal, or isolated intestinal transplants were received by the recipients. To identify alloreactive clones, pre-transplant mixed lymphocyte reaction products were sequenced and then compared with unstimulated pre-transplant donor and recipient T cells. Graft-versus-host and host-versus-graft alloreactive T cell clones were tracked in the graft, circulation and bone marrow after intestinal transplantation using bulk TCR-beta CDR3 sequencing. All recipients received anti-thymocyte globulin induction followed by maintenance tacrolimus and steroids for 3 to 4 years. Donor T cell macrochimerism was defined as a peak of at least 4% donor T cells among recipient peripheral blood mononuclear cells. Rather than going through the commercial service, samples from three later patients were sequenced in-house on an Illumina MiSeq and processed with MiXCR. The cohort enrolled 24 intestinal transplant recipients, one of whom was a retransplant, and 3 patients without pretransplant specimens were excluded.

For this chain, trimming is 5 bases at the V end and 3 bases at the J end, and the number of junction bases without a gene match is 7. Measured from the cysteine to the phenylalanine, the CDR3 is 15 residues long. This entry keeps only the CDR3 DNA: 45 bases, framed from base 1. CDR1 and CDR2, looked up from the germline V gene, are MDHEN and SYDVKM. The study at large found these results: Early after transplant, peak levels of circulating GvH clones were found to be associated with declines in HvG clones. GvH clones were found in recipient bone marrow, and some of the GvH clones appeared earlier in ileal mucosa or blood, which is consistent with an intestinal mucosal origin. Patients with donor T cell macrochimerism had high GvH to HvG T cell clonal ratios in their allografts. Conclusions were limited by the relatively low number and heterogeneity of intestinal transplant patients.

Libraries were made using the immunoSEQ multiplex PCR assay. Adaptive Biotechnologies carried out high-throughput TCR-beta CDR3 sequencing of genomic DNA for most patients. On the study's bioinformatics: TCR sequencing data were retrieved from Adaptive's ImmunoSEQ software for more than 15 patients, whereas three other patients were processed with MiXCR and VDJtools. Because the origin of CDR3 nucleotide sequences shared between donor and recipient could not be assigned, those sequences were removed. At least 2-fold expansion over unstimulated cells and a minimum CFSE-low frequency of 0.002% (template counts) or 0.001% (read counts) were required for clones to be classified as alloreactive. Mappable clones were those detected in sequenced pre-transplant spleen, lymph node, or MLR CFSE-low populations of the donor or recipient. Cumulative frequency of alloreactive clones was calculated as a percentage of all sequences weighted by copy number. The immuneACCESS repertoire file appears here via TCRdb, limited to in-frame rearrangements. These files lack a portion of the clones; in checked studies, under half of the deficit traces to unresolved V genes, and the cause of the others is not known. V and J calls and clone size are copied from that table; D and trimming were computed from the DNA. This sample lists more than 30,000 clones; approximately 90% were detected once. Over 15% of the sample is in the top ten clones.

Intraepithelial and lamina propria lymphocytes were isolated from graft specimens using dithiothreitol, EDTA incubations and collagenase D digestion. Serial intestinal graft biopsy specimens collected up to 600 days after transplant underwent bulk TCR-beta sequencing. Details on this clone: Its antigen remains undetermined. No base quality information exists; no much larger clone differs at one position.

Here the chain combines TRBV28 and TRBJ2-7, with 10 bases in between that match TRBD1. This specimen consisted of ileum tissue, obtained less than 210 days after intestinal transplant. The sequence came from a human patient who received an intestinal transplant, so some T cells may come from the graft donor. In nucleotides, the sequence is TGTGCCAGCAGTCTACCGGGGACAGGGGTCTACGAGCAGTACTTC. Its product reads: CASSLPGTGVYEQYF.